This TCR beta chain stems from a study of T cell responses to AZD1222 COVID-19 vaccine. General study findings and limits: Of the AZD1222 recipients, only five to seven were seropositive at baseline. White British donors predominated, females outnumbered males, and clonal diversity was possibly underestimated. Increased Spike-specific TCR breadth and depth were observed after two AZD1222 doses.

In the case of this clone: Its antigen remains unidentified.

Germline CDR1 reads MNHEY; CDR2 reads SMNVEV (reference sequence). The CDR3 length is 16 residues. V lost 0 bases and J lost 4, with 13 bases in between. TCRdb keeps only in-frame clones here, not all; method: immunoSEQ multiplex PCR. The table lists 180,000 or so clones, 70% to 90% of them singletons, with about 8% in the top ten. This material consisted of peripheral blood, taken on day 0 of AZD1222 vaccination. This receptor was identified in an adult in good health. The chain is built from TRBV27 and TRBJ1-3; D unresolved. CDR3 amino acids: CASSLSFSAIGNTIYF. The CDR3, as DNA: TGTGCCAGCAGTTTATCATTTAGTGCCATAGGAAACACCATATATTTT.